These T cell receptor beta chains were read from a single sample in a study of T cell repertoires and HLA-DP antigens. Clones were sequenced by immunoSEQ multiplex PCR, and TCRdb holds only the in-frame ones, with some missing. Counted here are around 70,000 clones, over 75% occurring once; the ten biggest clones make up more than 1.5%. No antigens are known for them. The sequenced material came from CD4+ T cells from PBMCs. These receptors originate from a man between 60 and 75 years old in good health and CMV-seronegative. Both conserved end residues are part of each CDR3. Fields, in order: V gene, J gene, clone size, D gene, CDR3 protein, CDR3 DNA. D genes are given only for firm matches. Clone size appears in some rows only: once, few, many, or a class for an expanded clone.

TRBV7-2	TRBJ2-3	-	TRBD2	CASSLDGSGGVTTDTQYF	TGTGCCAGCAGCTTAGATGGTAGCGGGGGAGTAACCACAGATACGCAGTATTTT
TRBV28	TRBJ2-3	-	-	CASTWMFGGSTDTQYF	TGTGCCAGCACCTGGATGTTCGGGGGCAGCACAGATACGCAGTATTTT
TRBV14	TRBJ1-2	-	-	CASSQAGTQGYGYTF	TGTGCCAGCAGCCAAGCCGGGACCCAGGGTTATGGCTACACCTTC
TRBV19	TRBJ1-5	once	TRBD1	CASSVDRGPNQPQHF	TGTGCCAGTAGTGTGGACAGGGGTCCCAATCAGCCCCAGCATTTT
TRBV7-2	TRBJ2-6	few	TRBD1	CASSLVGTGFGANVLTF	TGTGCCAGCAGCTTAGTGGGGACAGGGTTTGGGGCCAACGTCCTGACTTTC
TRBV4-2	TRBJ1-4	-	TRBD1	CASSQLGGQGGEKLFF	TGTGCCAGCAGCCAACTTGGGGGACAGGGAGGTGAAAAACTGTTTTTT
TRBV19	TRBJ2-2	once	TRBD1	CASSIGTGLNTGELFF	TGTGCCAGTAGTATCGGGACAGGCTTAAACACCGGGGAGCTGTTTTTT
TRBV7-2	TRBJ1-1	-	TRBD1	CASSPGGRRTEAFF	TGTGCCAGCAGTCCAGGGGGCAGGCGGACTGAAGCTTTCTTT
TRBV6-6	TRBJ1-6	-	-	CASSYRAEDSPLHF	TGTGCCAGCAGTTACAGGGCTGAGGATTCACCCCTCCACTTT
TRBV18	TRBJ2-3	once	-	CASSPFGSPSTDTQYF	TGTGCCAGCTCACCCTTCGGGTCACCTAGCACAGATACGCAGTATTTT
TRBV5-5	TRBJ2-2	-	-	CASSLDPRSDTGELFF	TGTGCCAGCAGCTTGGACCCCAGGTCGGACACCGGGGAGCTGTTTTTT
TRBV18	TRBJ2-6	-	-	CASSPGAGGANVLTF	TGTGCCAGCTCACCAGGGGCCGGAGGGGCCAACGTCCTGACTTTC
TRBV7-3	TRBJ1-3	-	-	CASSPSGPRSGNTIYF	TGTGCCAGCAGCCCGTCCGGCCCTCGCTCTGGAAACACCATATATTTT
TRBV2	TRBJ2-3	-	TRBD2	CASNRGLAGTDTQYF	TGTGCCAGCAACAGGGGACTAGCAGGCACAGATACGCAGTATTTT
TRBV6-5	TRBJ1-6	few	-	CASSYSMGSQPLHF	TGTGCCAGCAGTTACTCGATGGGTTCTCAGCCCCTCCACTTT
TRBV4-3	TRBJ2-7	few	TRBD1	CASSQENRGRYEQYF	TGCGCCAGCAGCCAAGAGAACAGGGGGCGTTACGAGCAGTACTTC
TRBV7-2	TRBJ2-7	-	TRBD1	CASSQGTGVVYEQYF	TGTGCCAGCAGCCAGGGGACAGGGGTCGTCTACGAGCAGTACTTC
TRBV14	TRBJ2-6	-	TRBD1	CASSQWDRAIAGANVLTF	TGTGCCAGCAGCCAATGGGACAGGGCGATCGCTGGGGCCAACGTCCTGACTTTC
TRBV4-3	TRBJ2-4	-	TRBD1	CASSHSTGEYIQYF	TGCGCCAGCAGCCACTCGACAGGGGAATACATTCAGTACTTC
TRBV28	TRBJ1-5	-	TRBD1	CASSPGGPRQPQHF	TGTGCCAGCAGTCCAGGGGGCCCCAGACAGCCCCAGCATTTT
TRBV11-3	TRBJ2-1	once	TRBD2	CASSLDRLAGGNEQFF	TGTGCCAGCAGCTTAGATCGGCTAGCGGGGGGCAATGAGCAGTTCTTC
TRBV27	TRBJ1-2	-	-	CASSPRTGYGYTF	TGTGCCAGCAGTCCTCGGACCGGCTATGGCTACACCTTC
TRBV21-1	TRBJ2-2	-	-	CASRNAAQGGTGELFF	TGTGCCAGCAGAAACGCTGCCCAGGGGGGCACCGGGGAGCTGTTTTTT
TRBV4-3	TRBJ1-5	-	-	CASSQSGSQPQHF	TGCGCCAGCAGCCAATCGGGGTCTCAGCCCCAGCATTTT
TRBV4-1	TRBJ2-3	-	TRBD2	CASSQYGTSGMGGTDTQYF	TGCGCCAGCAGCCAATATGGGACTAGCGGGATGGGCGGCACAGATACGCAGTATTTT
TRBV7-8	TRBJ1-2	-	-	CASSPTQGTYGYTF	TGTGCCAGCAGCCCAACCCAGGGAACCTATGGCTACACCTTC